These 17 T cell receptor beta chains came from one sample sequenced in a study of response to subunit inactivated influenza vaccine (dated by TCRdb to between 2017 and 2018). Receptor libraries were prepared by RT-PCR. The sequencer listed for this sample is Illumina HiSeq 2500. Starting from the raw public reads, TCRdb applied fastp trimming at Q25, assembled clones with MiXCR and retained in-frame beta chains. Each CDR3 protein appears once, grouped with its most common genes and DNA. The sample table shows more than 700,000 distinct CDR3 sequences, and roughly 20% are seen once. The top ten clonotypes cover 10% to 13% of the sample. This material consisted of PBMCs from blood, taken 5 days after vaccination. All receptors come from a man aged 50 to 59 who received an inactivated influenza vaccine. Donor details come from another sample of the same person, matched by shared clones.

The rearrangement links TRBV6-1 to TRBJ2-5, with 8 positions matching TRBD1. Germline V gene sequence: CDR1 MNHNS, CDR2 SASEGT. The CDR3 is 15 residues long. The V segment lost 6 bases and the J segment 4 bases; nucleotides outside the gene matches: 10. The CDR3: CASSRGQGYVETQYF. The CDR3 DNA sequence: TGTGCCAGCAGCCGTGGACAGGGATATGTAGAGACCCAGTACTTC.

This sequence joins TRBV12-3 or TRBV12-4 and TRBJ2-1; D is uncertain. The CDR3 contains 13 residues. V shed 4 bases and J shed 15 bases, with 19 bases lying between them. CDR3 loop: CASSSISRLGRFF. CDR3 bases: TGTGCCAGCAGTTCAATTTCGCGATTAGGCCGGTTCTTC.

The rearrangement links TRBV20-1 to TRBJ2-6, with 7 positions matching TRBD1. Germline V gene sequence: CDR1 DFQATT, CDR2 SNEGSKA (reference sequence). V trimming: 0 bases; J trimming: 4 bases; junction bases outside the gene matches: 12. This CDR3 contains 18 residues. CDR3 residues: CSARDPRQGTSGANVLTF. For the CDR3, the DNA is TGCAGTGCTAGAGATCCGAGACAGGGAACGTCCGGGGCCAACGTCCTGACTTTC.

In nucleotides, the CDR3 is TGTGCCAGCGGTGTGAGACTTGAGCAGTTCTTC. Residues: CASGVRLEQFF. The chain couples TRBV28 to TRBJ2-1; D is unresolved. Trimming removed 8 bases from V and 9 bases from J, with 11 bases in between. The CDR3 has 11 residues. Germline V gives CDR1 MDHEN, CDR2 SYDVKM.

This clonotype was seen more than once but under ten times. The chain joins TRBV10-3 to TRBJ2-2; 7 bases agree with TRBD1. Per the germline V gene, CDR1 is ENHRY and CDR2 is SYGVKD. The CDR3 contains 13 residues. The V gene end was trimmed by 7 bases and the J gene end by 3 bases; junction bases not matched to a gene: 2. For the CDR3, the DNA is TGTGCCATCATCGACAGGGACACCGGGGAGCTGTTTTTT. Translation gives CAIIDRDTGELFF.

This clonotype has only a few counts. The J gene is TRBJ2-5, the V gene TRBV14; D gene unclear. Germline CDR1 is SGHDN and CDR2 is FVKESK. The ends were cut back, 1 base at V and 7 bases at J, with 10 bases in the middle. The CDR3 covers 13 residues. CDR3 bases: TGTGCCAGCAGCCAAGTCCTAACGGGGACCCAGTACTTC. Its translation: CASSQVLTGTQYF.

This clonotype came up many times. The chain employs TRBV7-6 and TRBJ2-1; TRBD2 is a possible D gene (5 bases). The CDR3 runs 16 residues. Trimming removed 5 bases from V and 2 bases from J, with 16 bases in between. Germline CDR1 SGHVS, CDR2 FNYEAQ. As DNA, the CDR3 is TGTGCCAGCAGCCCCGCGTTGGTGACTACCTACAATGAGCAGTTCTTC. Protein: CASSPALVTTYNEQFF.

This clonotype was seen more than once but under ten times. V gene TRBV29-1 combines with J gene TRBJ2-3, with TRBD2 identical over 9 bases. This CDR3 comprises 14 residues. Germline lookup yields CDR1 SQVTM and CDR2 ANQGSEA. V gave up 4 bases and J gave up 3 bases; unmatched junction bases: 5. This CDR3 reads CSVGRGRETDTQYF. The CDR3 DNA follows: TGCAGCGTTGGTCGCGGGAGGGAAACAGATACGCAGTATTTT.

This clonotype was detected only a few times. The chain has TRBV10-3 and TRBJ1-2; the D gene is possibly TRBD1 (5 bases). Germline loops: CDR1 ENHRY, CDR2 SYGVKD. The V end was cut by 5 bases, the J end by 4 bases, with 14 bases between. The CDR3 runs 14 residues. CDR3 DNA sequence: TGTGCCATCAGTCCTGGGACGGTCCGCTATGGCTACACCTTC. Its translation: CAISPGTVRYGYTF.

The CDR3: CATGQARLAGGNYNEQFF. The CDR3 DNA is TGTGCCACCGGACAGGCGAGACTAGCGGGAGGGAACTACAATGAGCAGTTCTTC. V usage is TRBV10-3 and J usage is TRBJ2-1, with TRBD2 matching 14 bases. CDR3 length equals 18 residues. Unmatched junction bases numbered 14, after V lost 10 bases and J lost 3 bases. The germline gives CDR1 ENHRY, CDR2 SYGVKD.

The chain employs TRBV4-1 and TRBJ2-3, with 8 bases matching TRBD1. Germline CDR1 reads MGHRA; CDR2 reads YSYEKL. The CDR3 is 16 residues long. The V gene end was trimmed by 3 bases and the J gene end by 10 bases; junction bases not matched to a gene: 15. The CDR3 is CASSHLFPGQVPAQYF. CDR3 DNA sequence: TGCGCCAGCAGCCATTTGTTTCCGGGACAGGTTCCAGCGCAGTATTTT.

The rearrangement links TRBV30 to TRBJ2-7, with D uncertain. Trimming pared 2 bases from V and 2 bases from J, leaving 10 bases between. The germline gives CDR1 GTSNPN, CDR2 SVGIG (reference sequence). The CDR3 loop spans 13 amino acids. As DNA, the CDR3 is TGTGCCTGGAGTTGGCAGCCGGCCTACGAGCAGTACTTC. Translation: CAWSWQPAYEQYF.

The gene calls are TRBV4-3 and TRBJ1-6; tentatively, D is TRBD1 (5 bases). Germline V CDR1 and CDR2: LGHNA, YSLEER. The V end lost 4 bases, the J end lost 10 bases, and 17 bases lay between the germline ends. The CDR3 totals 15 residues. CDR3 amino acids: CASSRGGDLNSPLHF. The CDR3 region has the DNA TGCGCCAGCAGCCGAGGAGGGGACCTGAACTCACCCCTCCACTTT.

This clonotype was seen repeatedly, ten times or more. V gene TRBV4-1 combines with J gene TRBJ1-6; D gene uncertain. The ends were cut back, 1 base at V and 6 bases at J, with 4 bases in the middle. Germline CDR1 reads MGHRA; CDR2 reads YSYEKL. This CDR3 is built from 13 residues. CDR3 residues: CASSQGINSPLHF. CDR3 nucleotide sequence: TGCGCCAGCAGCCAAGGGATTAATTCACCCCTCCACTTT.

The gene calls are TRBV28 and TRBJ1-6; 9 nucleotides agree with TRBD1. CDR3 length: 15 residues. V dropped 3 bases and J dropped 5; count of bases not matched to a gene: 2. Germline CDR1 MDHEN, CDR2 SYDVKM. The CDR3 DNA follows: TGTGCCAGCAGTTTGTGGACAGGGGATAATTCACCCCTCCACTTT. Protein sequence: CASSLWTGDNSPLHF.

The chain is built from TRBV5-1 and TRBJ2-7; 8 nucleotides line up with TRBD2. Trimming took 1 base from V and 1 from J; bases not matched to a gene: 4. The germline gives CDR1 SGHRS, CDR2 YFSETQ. This CDR3 contains 15 residues. The CDR3 DNA sequence: TGCGCCAGCAGCTTGAATAGCGGGGTTTCCTACGAGCAGTACTTC. Protein: CASSLNSGVSYEQYF.

The chain couples TRBV4-2 to TRBJ1-2; D unresolved. From germline, CDR1 is LGHNA and CDR2 YNFKEQ. Trimming removed 0 bases from V and 7 bases from J, with 9 bases in between. This CDR3 is built from 13 residues. CDR3 sequence: CASSQDPGFGYTF. The CDR3 nucleotides read TGTGCCAGCAGCCAAGATCCAGGCTTTGGCTACACCTTC.